The 5 T cell receptor beta chains below come from one sample, sequenced in a study of blood T cell repertoires in COVID-19. Assay used: immunoSEQ multiplex PCR; TCRdb lists only in-frame clones, some missing. The sample lists over 110,000 clones; roughly 87% were seen once. Sequenced: peripheral blood. The receptors come from a man between 70 and 80 years old with acute or convalescent COVID-19.

The rearrangement links TRBV6-5 to TRBJ2-1, with TRBD2 identical over 8 bases. After removal of 8 bases from V and 8 bases from J, the junction contained 11 bases not matched to a gene. The CDR3 consists of 14 residues. The V gene's germline CDR1 is MNHEY and CDR2 SVGAGI. The DNA for the CDR3 is TGTGCCAGCGGCAGAAGAAGCGGGAGCGATGAGCAGTTCTTC. It encodes CASGRRSGSDEQFF.

The CDR3 loop reads CASSPHGGYGYTF. Here the CDR3 DNA reads TGTGCCAGCAGTCCCCATGGAGGCTATGGCTACACCTTC. The V call is TRBV28, the J call TRBJ1-2; D gene uncertain. The CDR3 spans 13 residues. The germline V gene has CDR1 MDHEN and CDR2 SYDVKM. V was pared by 5 bases and J by 4 bases, with 11 bases between.

The gene calls are TRBV21-1 and TRBJ2-5; the D call in the table, TRBD2, was not verified against the DNA. TRBV21-1 is a pseudogene. The CDR3 contains 18 residues. As DNA, the CDR3 is TGTGCCAGCAGCAAATCCAATTTGAATTTTCGGGGCCAAGAGACCCAGTACTTC. It translates to CASSKSNLNFRGQETQYF.

The chain is built from TRBV5-1 and TRBJ1-1; D remains unclear. CDR1 is SGHRS, CDR2 YFSETQ, per germline. The CDR3 spans 13 residues. Deletions cut 1 base from V and 2 bases from J, with 6 bases between. CDR3 sequence (DNA): TGCGCCAGCAGCTTGTCCTCTAACACTGAAGCTTTCTTT. Translation: CASSLSSNTEAFF.

In this sample, this clone turned up once. The rearrangement joins TRBV30 to TRBJ1-2, with TRBD1 matching over 10 bases. Germline V gene lookup returns CDR1 GTSNPN and CDR2 SVGIG (reference sequence). The CDR3 runs 14 residues. V gave up 6 bases and J gave up 0 bases; unmatched junction bases: 4. CDR3: CACHGQGANYGYTF. The CDR3 coding sequence is TGTGCCTGCCACGGACAGGGGGCTAACTATGGCTACACCTTC. The entire variable domain, with the rest obtained from reference TRBV30 and TRBJ1-2, is as follows: SQTIHQWPATLVQPVGSPLSLECTVEGTSNPNLYWYRQAAGRGLQLLFYSVGIGQISSEVPQNLSASRPQDRQFILSSKKLLLSDSGFYLCACHGQGANYGYTFGSGTRLTVV.